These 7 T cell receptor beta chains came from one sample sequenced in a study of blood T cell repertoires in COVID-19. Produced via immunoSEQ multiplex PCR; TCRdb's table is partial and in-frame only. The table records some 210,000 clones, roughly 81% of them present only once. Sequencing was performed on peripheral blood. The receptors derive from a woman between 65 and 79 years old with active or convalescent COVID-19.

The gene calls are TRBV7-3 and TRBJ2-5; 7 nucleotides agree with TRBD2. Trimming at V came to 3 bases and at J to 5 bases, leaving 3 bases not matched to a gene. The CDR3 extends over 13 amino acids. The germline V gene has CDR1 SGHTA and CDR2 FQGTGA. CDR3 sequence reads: CASSLTSFETQYF. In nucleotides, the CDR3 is TGTGCCAGCAGCTTGACTAGCTTCGAGACCCAGTACTTC.

This chain's CDR3 is CSVSRSSQGNYGYTF. In DNA, the CDR3 is TGCAGCGTTAGCCGTTCCTCACAGGGGAACTATGGCTACACCTTC. The rearrangement joins TRBV29-1 to TRBJ1-2, with 7 bases that match TRBD1. This CDR3 spans 15 amino acids. Germline V lookup: CDR1 SQVTM, CDR2 ANQGSEA. V shed 5 bases and J 2 bases; nucleotides not matched to a gene: 11.

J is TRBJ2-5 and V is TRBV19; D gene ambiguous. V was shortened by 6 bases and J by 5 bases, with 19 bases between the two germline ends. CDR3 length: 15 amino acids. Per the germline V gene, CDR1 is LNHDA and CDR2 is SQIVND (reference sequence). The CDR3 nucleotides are TGTGCCAGTAGGCCCGGTAGCCTCGCAAGGGAGACCCAGTACTTC. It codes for CASRPGSLARETQYF.

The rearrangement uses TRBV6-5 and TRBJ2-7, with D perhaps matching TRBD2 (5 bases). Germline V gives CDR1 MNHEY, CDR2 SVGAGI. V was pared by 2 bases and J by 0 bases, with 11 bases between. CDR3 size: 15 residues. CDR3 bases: TGTGCCAGCAGTTACCATGCGGGCAGCTCCTACGAGCAGTACTTC. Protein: CASSYHAGSSYEQYF.

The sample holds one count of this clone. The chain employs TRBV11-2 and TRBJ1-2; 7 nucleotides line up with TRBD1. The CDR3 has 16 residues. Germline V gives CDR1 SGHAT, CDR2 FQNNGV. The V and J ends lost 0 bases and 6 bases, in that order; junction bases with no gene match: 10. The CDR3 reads CASSLDGLAGGDGYTF. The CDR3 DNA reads TGTGCCAGCAGCTTAGATGGTCTTGCAGGGGGAGATGGCTACACCTTC.

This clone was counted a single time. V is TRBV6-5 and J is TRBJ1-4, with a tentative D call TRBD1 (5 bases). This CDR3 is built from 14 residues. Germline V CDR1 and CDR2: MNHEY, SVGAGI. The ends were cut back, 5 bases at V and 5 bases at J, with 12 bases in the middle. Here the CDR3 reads CASSLRQTNEKLFF. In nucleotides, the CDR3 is TGTGCCAGCAGTCTCCGACAGACGAATGAAAAACTGTTTTTT.

The CDR3 here is CASSLGGGLNTEAFF. In DNA form, the CDR3 reads TGTGCCAGCAGCTTGGGCGGGGGATTGAACACTGAAGCTTTCTTT. The V call is TRBV5-4, the J call TRBJ1-1, with D possibly TRBD1 on 5 matching bases. V was clipped by 0 bases and J by 0 bases, with 9 bases between them. The CDR3 covers 15 residues. Looked up from germline, CDR1 is SGHNT and CDR2 is YYREEE (reference sequence). Full variable domain (rest looked up from reference TRBV5-4 and TRBJ1-1): ETGVTQSPTHLIKTRGQQVTLRCSSQSGHNTVSWYQQALGQGPQFIFQYYREEENGRGNFPPRFSGLQFPNYSSELNVNALELDDSALYLCASSLGGGLNTEAFFGQGTRLTVV.